This T cell receptor (beta chain) emerged from a study of identical twins. Every one of the donors was a healthy Caucasian. The V end lost 3 bases, the J end lost 4 bases, and 10 bases lay between the germline ends. Germline CDR1 reads SGHTA; CDR2 reads FQGNSA. This CDR3 has 14 residues. A universal primer site was added by template switching, and unique molecular identifiers were carried by the cDNA. TCRdb re-called the 5' RACE reads through MiXCR, storing one row per CDR3 protein. The sample lists 420,000 or so distinct CDR3 sequences, approximately 18% occurring once. The origin of this receptor is a man aged 50 or older in good health. Material: naive T cells sorted from blood. This chain links TRBV7-2 with TRBJ2-1, with a possible D match to TRBD2 (5 bases). The CDR3: CASSFGGPYNEQFF. CDR3 coding DNA: TGTGCCAGCAGCTTTGGCGGGCCGTACAATGAGCAGTTCTTC.